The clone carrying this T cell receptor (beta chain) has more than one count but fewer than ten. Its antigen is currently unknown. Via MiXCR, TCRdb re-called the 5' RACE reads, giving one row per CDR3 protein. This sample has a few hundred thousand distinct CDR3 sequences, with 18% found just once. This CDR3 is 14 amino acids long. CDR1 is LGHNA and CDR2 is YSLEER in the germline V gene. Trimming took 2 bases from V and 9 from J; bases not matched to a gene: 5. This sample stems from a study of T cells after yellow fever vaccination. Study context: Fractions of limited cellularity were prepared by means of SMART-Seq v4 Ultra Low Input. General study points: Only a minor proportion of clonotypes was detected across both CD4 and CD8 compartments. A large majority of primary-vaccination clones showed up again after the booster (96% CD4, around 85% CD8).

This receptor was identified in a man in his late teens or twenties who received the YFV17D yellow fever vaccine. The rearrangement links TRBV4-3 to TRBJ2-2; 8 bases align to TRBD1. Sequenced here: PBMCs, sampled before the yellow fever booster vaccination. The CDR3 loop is CASSQTRGRWELFF. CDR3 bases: TGCGCCAGCAGCCAAACCAGGGGGCGGTGGGAGCTGTTTTTT.